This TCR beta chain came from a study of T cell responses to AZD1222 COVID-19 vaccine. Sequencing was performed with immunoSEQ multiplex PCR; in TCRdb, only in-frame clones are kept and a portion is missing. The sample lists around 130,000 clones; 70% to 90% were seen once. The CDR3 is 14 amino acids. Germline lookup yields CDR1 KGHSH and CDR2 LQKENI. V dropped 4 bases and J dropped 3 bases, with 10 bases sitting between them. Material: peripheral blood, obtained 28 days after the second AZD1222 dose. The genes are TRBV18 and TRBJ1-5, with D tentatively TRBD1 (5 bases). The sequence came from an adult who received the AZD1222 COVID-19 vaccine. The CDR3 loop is CASSQQGVNQPQHF. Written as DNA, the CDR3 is TGTGCCAGCTCACAGCAAGGGGTCAATCAGCCCCAGCATTTT.